This T cell receptor beta chain was identified in a study of technical replicates of blood from a few donors. Trimming took 6 bases from V and 4 from J, leaving 14 bases between them. Germline CDR1 MNHEY, CDR2 SVGAGI. There are 14 residues in the CDR3. Clones were sequenced by immunoSEQ multiplex PCR, and TCRdb holds only the in-frame ones, with some missing. This sample has some 57,000 clones, with 95% to 98% found just once. The specimen sequenced was T cells isolated from PBMCs. This rearrangement joins TRBV6-5 to TRBJ2-3; tentatively, D is TRBD1 (6 bases). The TCR was taken from a human donor in good health. The DNA for the CDR3 is TGTGCCAGCAGATGGACAGAGGGGGCAGATACGCAGTATTTT. Translating gives CASRWTEGADTQYF.